This section outlines one TCR beta chain sequence together with its context. The antigen is unknown. These data originate in a study of response to subunit inactivated influenza vaccine. General observations from the study: Each seasonal influenza vaccination recruits few new T cells, the authors suggested.

V was trimmed by 1 base and J by 4 bases, leaving 15 bases between them. CDR3 length: 16 amino acids. The germline CDR1 and CDR2 sequences are SGHTA and FQGNSA. TCRdb ran MiXCR on the RT-PCR reads and lists one entry per CDR3 protein. The top ten hold 13% of the sample, which has more than 450,000 distinct CDR3 sequences, less than 8% seen once. The sample here was PBMCs from blood, taken around 25 months after vaccination. This sequence was found in a man between 50 and 69 years old who received an inactivated influenza vaccine. The genes are TRBV7-2 and TRBJ2-3; tentative D call: TRBD1 (5 bases). CDR3 residues: CASSLGTPPGADTQYF. In DNA form, the CDR3 reads TGTGCCAGCAGCTTAGGGACACCTCCAGGAGCAGATACGCAGTATTTT.